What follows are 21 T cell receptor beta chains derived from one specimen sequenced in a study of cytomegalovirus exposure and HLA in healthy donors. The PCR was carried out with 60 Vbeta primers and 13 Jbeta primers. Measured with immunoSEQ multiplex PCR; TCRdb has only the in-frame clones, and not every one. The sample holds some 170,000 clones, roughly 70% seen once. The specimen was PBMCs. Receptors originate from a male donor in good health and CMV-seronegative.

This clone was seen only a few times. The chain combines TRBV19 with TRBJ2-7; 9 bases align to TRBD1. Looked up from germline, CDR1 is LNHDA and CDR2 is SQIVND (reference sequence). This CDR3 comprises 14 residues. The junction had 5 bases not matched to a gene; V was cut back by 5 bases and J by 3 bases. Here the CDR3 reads CASSPRDRDYEQYF. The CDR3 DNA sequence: TGTGCCAGTAGTCCCCGGGACAGGGACTACGAGCAGTACTTC.

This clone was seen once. The CDR3 DNA sequence: TGTGCCAGTAGTATCGGCCCCAGGGATTTACTTTTTCGATATGGCTACACCTTC. This codes for CASSIGPRDLLFRYGYTF. The chain combines TRBV19 with TRBJ1-2; tentative D call: TRBD1 (5 bases). Germline V gene data show CDR1 as LNHDA and CDR2 as SQIVND (reference sequence). The CDR3 contains 18 residues. The V gene lost 3 bases and the J gene lost 5 bases, with 25 bases spanning the gap.

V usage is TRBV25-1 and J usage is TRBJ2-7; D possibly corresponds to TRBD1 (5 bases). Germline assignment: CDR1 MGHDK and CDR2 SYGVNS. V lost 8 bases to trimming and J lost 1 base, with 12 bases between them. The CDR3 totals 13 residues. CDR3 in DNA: TGTGCCAGCGTGAAGGACACTTCCTACGAGCAGTACTTC. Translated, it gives CASVKDTSYEQYF.

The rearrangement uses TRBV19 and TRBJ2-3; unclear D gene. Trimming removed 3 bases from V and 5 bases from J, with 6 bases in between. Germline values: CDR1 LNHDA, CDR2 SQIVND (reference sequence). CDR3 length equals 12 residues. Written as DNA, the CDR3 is TGTGCCAGTAGTATTCGGAGAGATACGCAGTATTTT. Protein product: CASSIRRDTQYF.

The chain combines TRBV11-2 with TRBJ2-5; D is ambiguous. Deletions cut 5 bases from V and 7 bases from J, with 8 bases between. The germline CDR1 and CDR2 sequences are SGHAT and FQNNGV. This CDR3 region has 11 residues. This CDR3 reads CASSTAGTQYF. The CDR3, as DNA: TGTGCCAGCAGCACTGCAGGGACCCAGTACTTC.

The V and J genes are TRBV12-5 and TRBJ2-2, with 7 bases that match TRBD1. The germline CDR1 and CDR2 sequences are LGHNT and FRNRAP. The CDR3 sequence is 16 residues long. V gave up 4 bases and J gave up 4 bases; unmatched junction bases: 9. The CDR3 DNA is TGTGCTAGTGGTTCTGCCATACAGGGGTTCACCGGGGAGCTGTTTTTT. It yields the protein CASGSAIQGFTGELFF.

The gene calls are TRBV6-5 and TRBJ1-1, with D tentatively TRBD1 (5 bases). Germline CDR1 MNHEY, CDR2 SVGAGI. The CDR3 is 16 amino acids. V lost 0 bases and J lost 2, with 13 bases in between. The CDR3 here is CASSYSWGVGNTEAFF. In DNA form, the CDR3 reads TGTGCCAGCAGTTACTCGTGGGGGGTTGGTAACACTGAAGCTTTCTTT.

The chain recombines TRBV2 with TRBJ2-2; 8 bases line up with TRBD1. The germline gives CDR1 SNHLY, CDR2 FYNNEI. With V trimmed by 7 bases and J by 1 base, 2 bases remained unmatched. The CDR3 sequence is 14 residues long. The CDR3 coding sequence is TGTGCCAGCAAAGGGACAGGGAACACCGGGGAGCTGTTTTTT. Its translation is CASKGTGNTGELFF.

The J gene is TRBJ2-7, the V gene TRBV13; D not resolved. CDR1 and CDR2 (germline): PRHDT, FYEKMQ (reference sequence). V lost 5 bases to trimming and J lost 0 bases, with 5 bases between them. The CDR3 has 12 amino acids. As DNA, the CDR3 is TGTGCCAGCAGCCAAATCTCCTACGAGCAGTACTTC. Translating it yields CASSQISYEQYF.

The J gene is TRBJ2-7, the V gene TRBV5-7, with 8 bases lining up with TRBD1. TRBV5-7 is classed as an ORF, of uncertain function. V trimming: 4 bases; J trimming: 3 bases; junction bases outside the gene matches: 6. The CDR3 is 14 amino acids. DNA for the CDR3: TGTGCCAGCAGCAGGACAGGGCAAGGCTACGAGCAGTACTTC. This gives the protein CASSRTGQGYEQYF.

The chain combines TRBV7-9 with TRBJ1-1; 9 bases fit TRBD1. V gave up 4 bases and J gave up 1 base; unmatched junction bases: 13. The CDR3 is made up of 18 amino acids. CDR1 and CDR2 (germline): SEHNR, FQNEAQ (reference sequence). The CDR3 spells CASSSLHRGRMENTEAFF. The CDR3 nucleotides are TGTGCCAGCAGCTCATTACACAGGGGGCGAATGGAGAACACTGAAGCTTTCTTT.

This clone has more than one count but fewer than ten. CDR3 sequence reads: CASSIRTSGSGGDEQFF. CDR3 nucleotides: TGTGCCAGTAGTATAAGGACTAGCGGGAGCGGTGGCGATGAGCAGTTCTTC. This chain joins TRBV19 and TRBJ2-1; 13 bases fit TRBD2. CDR3 size: 17 residues. Trimming took 2 bases from V and 8 from J; bases not matched to a gene: 9. Germline loops: CDR1 LNHDA, CDR2 SQIVND (reference sequence).

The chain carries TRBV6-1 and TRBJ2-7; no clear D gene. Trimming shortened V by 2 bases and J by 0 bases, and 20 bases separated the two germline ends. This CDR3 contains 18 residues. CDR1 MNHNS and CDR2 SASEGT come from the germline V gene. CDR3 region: CASSEWRDQRATSYEQYF. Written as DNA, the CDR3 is TGTGCCAGCAGTGAATGGAGAGACCAAAGAGCCACCTCCTACGAGCAGTACTTC.

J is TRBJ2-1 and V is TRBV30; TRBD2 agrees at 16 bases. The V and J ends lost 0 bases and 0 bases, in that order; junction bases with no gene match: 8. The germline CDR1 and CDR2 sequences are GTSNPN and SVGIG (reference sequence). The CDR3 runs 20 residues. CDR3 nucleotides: TGTGCCTGGAGTGTACCGGGGGGACTAGCGGGAGGGCGCTCCTACAATGAGCAGTTCTTC. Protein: CAWSVPGGLAGGRSYNEQFF.

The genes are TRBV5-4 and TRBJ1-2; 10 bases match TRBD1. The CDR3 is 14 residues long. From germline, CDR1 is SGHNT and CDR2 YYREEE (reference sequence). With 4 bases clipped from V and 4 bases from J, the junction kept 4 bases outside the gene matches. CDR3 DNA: TGTGCCAGCAGCCCGACAGGGGGCGGCTATGGCTACACCTTC. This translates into CASSPTGGGYGYTF.

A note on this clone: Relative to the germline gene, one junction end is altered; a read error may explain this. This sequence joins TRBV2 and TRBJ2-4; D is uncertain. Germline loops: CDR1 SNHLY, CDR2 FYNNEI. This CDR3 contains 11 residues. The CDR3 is CASSENCPPNF. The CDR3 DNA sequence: TGTGCCAGCAGTGAAAACTGTCCACCGAACTTC.

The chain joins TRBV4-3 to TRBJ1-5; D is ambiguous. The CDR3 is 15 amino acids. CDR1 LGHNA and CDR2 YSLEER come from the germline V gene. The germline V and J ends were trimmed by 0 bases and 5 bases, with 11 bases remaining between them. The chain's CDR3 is CASSQESRGDQPQHF. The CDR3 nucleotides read TGCGCCAGCAGCCAAGAATCTCGGGGTGATCAGCCCCAGCATTTT.

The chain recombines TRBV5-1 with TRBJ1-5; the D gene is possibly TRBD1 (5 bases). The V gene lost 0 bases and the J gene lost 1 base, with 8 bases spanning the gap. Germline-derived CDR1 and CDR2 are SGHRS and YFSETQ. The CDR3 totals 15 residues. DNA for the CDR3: TGCGCCAGCAGCTTGGGTGCAGGGAGCAATCAGCCCCAGCATTTT. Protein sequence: CASSLGAGSNQPQHF.

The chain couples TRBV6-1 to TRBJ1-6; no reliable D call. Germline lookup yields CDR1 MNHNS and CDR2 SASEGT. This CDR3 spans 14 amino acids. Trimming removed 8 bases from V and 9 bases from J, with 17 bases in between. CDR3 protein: CASWLAGRGSPLHF. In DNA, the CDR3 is TGTGCCAGCTGGTTAGCGGGTAGAGGTTCACCCCTCCACTTT.

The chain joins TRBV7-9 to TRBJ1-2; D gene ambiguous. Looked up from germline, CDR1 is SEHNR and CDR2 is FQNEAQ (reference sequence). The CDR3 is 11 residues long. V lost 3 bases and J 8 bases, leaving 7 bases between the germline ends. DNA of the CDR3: TGTGCCAGCAGCTTGGAGGGAGGCTACACCTTC. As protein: CASSLEGGYTF.

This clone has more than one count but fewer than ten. The CDR3: CAVTRDSPYEQFF. CDR3 DNA: TGTGCCGTCACCCGGGACTCCCCATACGAGCAGTTCTTC. The chain combines TRBV10-3 with TRBJ2-1; maybe TRBD2 (6 bases). The CDR3 has 13 residues. Germline V gene sequence: CDR1 ENHRY, CDR2 SYGVKD. The V and J ends lost 11 bases and 10 bases respectively, with 21 bases between them.